The T cell receptor (beta chain) under discussion was sequenced for a study of T cell clonotyping in hematopoietic cell transplantation. Whole-study results and caveats: Few recipient clonotypes overlapped donors; over 95% were de novo at given depth. Cells were unsorted, so CD4 and CD8 contributions were not separated. Broader posttransplant TCR repertoire diversity was predicted by graft donor and pretransplant recipient Inverse Simpson Index values. Recipient TCR diversity dropped after transplant; expanded clonotypes rose from day 30 to 180.

Germline CDR1 SGHRS, CDR2 YFSETQ. The CDR3 has 12 amino acids. The V gene lost 0 bases and the J gene lost 0 bases, with 0 bases spanning the gap. Sequencing was performed with immunoSEQ multiplex PCR; in TCRdb, only in-frame clones are kept and a portion is missing. The sample contains 10,000 to 15,000 clones, 80% to 95% of which appear only once. To note about this clone: The antigen is unknown.

The receptor was derived from a man in his thirties or forties in good health. Some clones in this sample may be carry-over from other donors' samples. The chain links TRBV5-1 to TRBJ1-1; the D is unclear. The sequenced sample consisted of peripheral blood mononuclear cells. The DNA for the CDR3 is TGCGCCAGCAGCTTGGTGAACACTGAAGCTTTCTTT. Translated, it gives CASSLVNTEAFF.